This TCR beta chain was observed in a study of beta chain features in type 1 diabetes. Study outcomes and limitations: Moderate yet significant TCRB CDR3 shortening was seen in Type 1 diabetes patients in all four CD4+ subsets.

Regarding this clone: The antigen is not known. This sample includes further DNA sequences coding for the same CDR3.

Reverse transcription of all isolated RNA meant that expressed TCRB transcripts were sequenced. TCRdb keeps only in-frame clones here, not all; method: immunoSEQ multiplex PCR. Here the sample spans a few hundred thousand clones, roughly 20% being singletons. Germline V gene lookup returns CDR1 KGHSH and CDR2 LQKENI. V lost 3 bases, J lost 1 base, and 0 bases stayed unmatched. The CDR3 has 14 amino acids. The TCR originated in a woman aged 40-49 years with type 1 diabetes. V is TRBV18 and J is TRBJ1-1; 9 bases match TRBD1. Sequencing was performed on naive CD4+ T cells from blood. The CDR3 DNA sequence: TGTGCCAGCTCACCGGGACAGGGGAACACTGAAGCTTTCTTT. This encodes CASSPGQGNTEAFF.